This T cell receptor (beta chain) is from a study of blood T cells in healthy people across ages. The V end was cut by 3 bases, the J end by 4 bases, with 9 bases between. The length of the CDR3 is 14 residues. This clonotype was seen many times. Through a sample-barcoded 5' primer and a J-beta primer mix, a second PCR was run for 7 to 11 cycles. One entry per CDR3 protein, called by TCRdb with MiXCR from the 5' RACE reads. The sample gives about 770,000 distinct CDR3 sequences, about 42% of which show up once; roughly 19% is in the top ten. Sequenced input: blood. The rearrangement uses TRBV12-3 or TRBV12-4 and TRBJ1-4, with D unresolved. This clonotype originated in a man in his sixties in good health. The CDR3 coding sequence is TGTGCCAGCAGTTTTGGACGGCTTAATGAAAAACTGTTTTTT. Translation gives CASSFGRLNEKLFF.